Here is one T cell receptor (beta chain) with its context. One end of the junction fails to match germline, which may point to a read error. Distinct nucleotide sequences in the sample also encode this CDR3. The CDR3 covers 14 residues. Looked up from germline, CDR1 is SGHRS and CDR2 is YFSETQ. The method was immunoSEQ multiplex PCR; TCRdb's version includes in-frame clones alone and lacks a portion of them. This repertoire shows tens of thousands of clones, roughly 94% found once; its top ten account for over 5%. These data are taken from a study of human thymus T cells. The clonotype was recovered from a boy under two years old with a congenital heart defect but otherwise immunologically healthy. The sequencing sample was made of blood. The gene calls are TRBV5-1 and TRBJ1-2; D unclear. CDR3 amino acids: CASRLEYGLYGYTF. CDR3 bases: TGCGCCAGCAGATTGGAGTACGGGCTATATGGCTACACCTTC.